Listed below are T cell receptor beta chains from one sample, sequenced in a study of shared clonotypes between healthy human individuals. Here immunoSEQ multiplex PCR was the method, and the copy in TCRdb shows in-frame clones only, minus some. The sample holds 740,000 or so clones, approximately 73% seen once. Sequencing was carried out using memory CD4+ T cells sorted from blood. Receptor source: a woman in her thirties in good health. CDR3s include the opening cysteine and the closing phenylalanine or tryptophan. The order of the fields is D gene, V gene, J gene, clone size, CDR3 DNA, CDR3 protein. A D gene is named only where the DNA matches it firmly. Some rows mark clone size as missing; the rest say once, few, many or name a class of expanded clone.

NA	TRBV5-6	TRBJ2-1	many	TGTGCCAGCAGCTCTACCCGGGAGCAGTTCTTC	CASSSTREQFF
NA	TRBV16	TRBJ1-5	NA	TGTGCCAGCAGCCTTTTGGGGGCAGCGAACAATCAGCCCCAGCATTTT	CASSLLGAANNQPQHF
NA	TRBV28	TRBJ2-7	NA	TGTGCCAGCAGTTTTTATTCCTACGAGCAGTACTTC	CASSFYSYEQYF
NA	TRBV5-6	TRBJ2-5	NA	TGTGCCAGCAGCTTTCAGGGCCGAGAGACCCAGTACTTC	CASSFQGRETQYF
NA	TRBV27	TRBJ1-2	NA	TGTGCCAGCAAACCCCGGGGACCGGGCTATGGCTACACCTTC	CASKPRGPGYGYTF
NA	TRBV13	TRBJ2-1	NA	TGTGCCAGCAGTCCGGGACTCCCCGGGTCCGATGAGCAGTTCTTC	CASSPGLPGSDEQFF
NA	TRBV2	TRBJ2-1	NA	TGTGCCAGGAGGCTTGCGAATGAGCAGTTCTTC	CARRLANEQFF
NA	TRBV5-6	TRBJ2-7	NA	TGTGCCAGCAGCTTGTTATCGCCCACCCACGAGCAGTACTTC	CASSLLSPTHEQYF
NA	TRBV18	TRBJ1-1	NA	TGTGCCAGCTCACAACAACAGGAACCTGATGAAGCTTTCTTT	CASSQQQEPDEAFF
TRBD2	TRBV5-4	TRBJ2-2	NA	TGTGCCAGCAGCCCTAACGCCGGACTAGCGGGAGTCGGCGGGGAGCTGTTTTTT	CASSPNAGLAGVGGELFF
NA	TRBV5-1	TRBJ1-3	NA	TGCGCCAGCAGCTACGCACAGGGTAATGGAAACACCATATATTTT	CASSYAQGNGNTIYF
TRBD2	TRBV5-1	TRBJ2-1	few	TGCGCCAGCAGCCTTAGCAGCGGGAGCTACAATGAGCAGTTCTTC	CASSLSSGSYNEQFF
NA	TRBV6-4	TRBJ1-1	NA	TGTGCCAGCAGTGAGGGTTGGGGCACTGAAGCTTTCTTT	CASSEGWGTEAFF
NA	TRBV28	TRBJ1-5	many	TGTGCCACTCACAGGCCCTCGAGACAAGTCAATCAGCCCCAGCATTTT	CATHRPSRQVNQPQHF
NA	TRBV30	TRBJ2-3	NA	TGTGCCTGGAGTGTGGGTGAGCAGTATTTT	CAWSVGEQYF
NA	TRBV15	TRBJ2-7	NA	TGTGCCACCAGCAGAGTTGACGGGAGCGACGAGCAGTACTTC	CATSRVDGSDEQYF
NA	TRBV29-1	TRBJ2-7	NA	TGCAGCGTCCTTTTTGGGGTGGTCGGGTACGAGCAGTACTTC	CSVLFGVVGYEQYF
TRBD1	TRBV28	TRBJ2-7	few	TGTGCCACCAAAACCTTCGGGACAGGGTCCTACGAGCAGTACTTC	CATKTFGTGSYEQYF
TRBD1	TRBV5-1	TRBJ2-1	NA	TGCGCCAGCAGCCCGGGACAGGGACCCCTAGAGCAGTTCTTC	CASSPGQGPLEQFF
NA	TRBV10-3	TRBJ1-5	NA	TGTGCCATCAGTGAAAGGGGAGACAATCAGCCCCAGCATTTT	CAISERGDNQPQHF
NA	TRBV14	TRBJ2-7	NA	TGTGCCAGCAGCCAAGTACGGGCTGGACAGCCTAACTTC	CASSQVRAGQPNF
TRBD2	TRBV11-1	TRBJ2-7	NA	TGTGCCAGCAGCACCTGGGAGGGCGAGCAGTACTTC	CASSTWEGEQYF
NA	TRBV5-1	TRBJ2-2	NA	TGCGCCAGCAGCTGGGGGGCAGTATCCCCCGGGGAGCTGTTTTTT	CASSWGAVSPGELFF
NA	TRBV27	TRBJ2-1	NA	TGTGCCAGCAGTTTATCGGCGTTGCGGAAGAATGAGCAGTTCTTC	CASSLSALRKNEQFF
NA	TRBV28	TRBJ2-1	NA	TGTGCCAGCAGTTTTCTAGTTGGTGAGCAGTTCTTC	CASSFLVGEQFF
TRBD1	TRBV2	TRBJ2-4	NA	TGTGCCAGCAGGATAAACGGGGACAGCCAAAACATTCAGTACTTC	CASRINGDSQNIQYF
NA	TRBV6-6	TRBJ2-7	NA	TGTGCCAGCAGTTCCGACTACGAGCAGTACTTC	CASSSDYEQYF
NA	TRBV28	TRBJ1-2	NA	TGTGCCAGCACTTCCCTCGAGAATGGCTACACCTTC	CASTSLENGYTF
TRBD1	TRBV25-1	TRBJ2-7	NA	TGTGCCAGCAGAGAAGGGACAGGGGGCAACGAGCAGTACTTC	CASREGTGGNEQYF
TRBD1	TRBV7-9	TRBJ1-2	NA	TGTGCCAGCAGCTTAACGACAGGGATTAACTATGGCTACACCTTC	CASSLTTGINYGYTF
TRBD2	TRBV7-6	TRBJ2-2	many	TGTGCCAGCAGCCCTCTCGGTAGCGGGAGCGCCGCCGGGGAGCTGTTTTTT	CASSPLGSGSAAGELFF
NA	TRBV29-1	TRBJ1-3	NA	TGCAGCGTTGTGAAGGGATTGAGTGGAAACACCATATATTTT	CSVVKGLSGNTIYF
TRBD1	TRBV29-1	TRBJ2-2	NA	TGCAGCGTTCAAAAGTTTCCGGGACAGGCTACCGGGGAGCTGTTTTTT	CSVQKFPGQATGELFF
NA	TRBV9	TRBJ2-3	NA	TGTGCCAGCAGCGTAGCGCGAACTAGTCGTACGCAGTATTTT	CASSVARTSRTQYF